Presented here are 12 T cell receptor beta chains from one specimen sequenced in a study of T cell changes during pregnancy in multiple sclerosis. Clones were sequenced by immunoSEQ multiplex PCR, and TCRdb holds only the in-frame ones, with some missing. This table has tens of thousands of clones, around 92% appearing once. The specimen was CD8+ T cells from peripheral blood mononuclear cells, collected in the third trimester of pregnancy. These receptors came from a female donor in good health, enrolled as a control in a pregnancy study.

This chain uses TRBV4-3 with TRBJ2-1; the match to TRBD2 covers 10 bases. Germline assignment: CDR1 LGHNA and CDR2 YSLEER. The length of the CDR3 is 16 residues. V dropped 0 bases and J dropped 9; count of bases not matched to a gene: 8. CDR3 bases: TGCGCCAGCAGCCAAGATCGAAGCGGGGGGGCGGTTGAGCAGTTCTTC. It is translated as CASSQDRSGGAVEQFF.

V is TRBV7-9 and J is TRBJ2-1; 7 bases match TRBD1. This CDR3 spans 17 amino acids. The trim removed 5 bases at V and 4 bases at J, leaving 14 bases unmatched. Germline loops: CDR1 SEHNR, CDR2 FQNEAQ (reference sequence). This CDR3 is CASSPSRGTDAYNEQFF. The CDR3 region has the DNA TGTGCCAGCAGCCCTAGTAGAGGGACAGACGCTTACAATGAGCAGTTCTTC.

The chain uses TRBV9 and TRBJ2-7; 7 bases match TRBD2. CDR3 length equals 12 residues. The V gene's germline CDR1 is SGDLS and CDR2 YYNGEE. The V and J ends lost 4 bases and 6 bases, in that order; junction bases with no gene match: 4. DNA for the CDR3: TGTGCCAGCAGCCCGGGCGGGAGCGAGCAGTACTTC. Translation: CASSPGGSEQYF.

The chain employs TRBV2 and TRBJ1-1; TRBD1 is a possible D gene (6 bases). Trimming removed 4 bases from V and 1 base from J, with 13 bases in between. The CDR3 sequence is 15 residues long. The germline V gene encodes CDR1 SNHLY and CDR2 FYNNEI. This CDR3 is CASSASTGTNTEAFF. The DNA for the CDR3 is TGTGCCAGCAGTGCCTCTACAGGGACGAACACTGAAGCTTTCTTT.

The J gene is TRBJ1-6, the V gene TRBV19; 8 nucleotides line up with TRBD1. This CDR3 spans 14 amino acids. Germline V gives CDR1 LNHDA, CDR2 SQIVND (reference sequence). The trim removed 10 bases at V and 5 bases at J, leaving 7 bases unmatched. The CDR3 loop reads CATQGAADNSPLHF. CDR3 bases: TGTGCCACCCAGGGGGCGGCCGATAATTCACCCCTCCACTTT.

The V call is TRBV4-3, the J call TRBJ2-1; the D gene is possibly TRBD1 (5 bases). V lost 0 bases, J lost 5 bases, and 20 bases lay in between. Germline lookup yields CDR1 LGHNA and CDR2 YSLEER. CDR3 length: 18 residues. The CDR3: CASSQDRGSGKIHNEQFF. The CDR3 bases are TGCGCCAGCAGCCAAGATCGAGGTTCAGGGAAGATCCACAATGAGCAGTTCTTC.

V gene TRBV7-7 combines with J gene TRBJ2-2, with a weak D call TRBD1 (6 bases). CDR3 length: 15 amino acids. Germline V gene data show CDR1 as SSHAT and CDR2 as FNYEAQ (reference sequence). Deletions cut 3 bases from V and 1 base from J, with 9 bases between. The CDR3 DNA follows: TGTGCCAGCAGCTTGGACAGAGAGAACACCGGGGAGCTGTTTTTT. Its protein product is CASSLDRENTGELFF.

Here the CDR3 reads CASSYREFTNTEAFF. The DNA for the CDR3 is TGTGCCAGCAGCTACAGGGAGTTTACGAACACTGAAGCTTTCTTT. The chain uses TRBV5-6 and TRBJ1-1, with D perhaps matching TRBD1 (6 bases). V gave up 3 bases and J gave up 1 base, with 13 bases separating them. Germline-derived CDR1 and CDR2 are SGHDT and YYEEEE. CDR3 size: 15 residues.

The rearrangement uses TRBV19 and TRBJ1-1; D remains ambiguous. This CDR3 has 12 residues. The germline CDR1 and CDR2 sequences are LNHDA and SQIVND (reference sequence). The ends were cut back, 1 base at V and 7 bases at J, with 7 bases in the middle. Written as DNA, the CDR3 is TGTGCCAGTAGTATAGGTAGAATTGAAGCTTTCTTT. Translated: CASSIGRIEAFF.

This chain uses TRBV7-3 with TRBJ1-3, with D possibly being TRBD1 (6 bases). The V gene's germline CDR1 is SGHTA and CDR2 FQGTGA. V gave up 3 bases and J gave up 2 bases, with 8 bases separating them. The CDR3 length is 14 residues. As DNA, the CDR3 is TGTGCCAGCAGCTTGACAGGAACTGGAAACACCATATATTTT. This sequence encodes CASSLTGTGNTIYF. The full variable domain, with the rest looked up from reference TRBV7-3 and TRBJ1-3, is GAGVSQTPSNKVTEKGKYVELRCDPISGHTALYWYRQSLGQGPEFLIYFQGTGAADDSGLPNDRFFAVRPEGSVSTLKIQRTERGDSAVYLCASSLTGTGNTIYFGEGSWLTVV.

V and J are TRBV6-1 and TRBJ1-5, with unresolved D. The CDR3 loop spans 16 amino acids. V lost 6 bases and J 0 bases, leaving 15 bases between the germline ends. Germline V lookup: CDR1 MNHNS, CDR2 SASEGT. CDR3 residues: CASRENTGYSNQPQHF. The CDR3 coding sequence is TGTGCCAGCAGGGAAAATACCGGTTATAGCAATCAGCCCCAGCATTTT.

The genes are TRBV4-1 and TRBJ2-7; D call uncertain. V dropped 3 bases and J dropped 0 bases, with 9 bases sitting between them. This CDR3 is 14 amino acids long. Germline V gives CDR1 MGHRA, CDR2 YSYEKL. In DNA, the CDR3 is TGCGCCAGCAGCCACGGCGGTGTCTCCTACGAGCAGTACTTC. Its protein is CASSHGGVSYEQYF.